The subject of this entry is one T cell receptor beta chain. The data stem from a study of blood T cell repertoires in COVID-19. Study-level information: Nucleic acid was either cDNA or gDNA, and it came from T cells, B-cell-depleted T cells, or PBMCs.

The CDR3 has 13 residues. Germline V gene lookup returns CDR1 MDHEN and CDR2 SYDVKM. Trimming took 5 bases from V and 1 from J, leaving 8 bases between them. Clones were sequenced by immunoSEQ multiplex PCR, and TCRdb holds only the in-frame ones, with some missing. The profile shows fewer than 350,000 clones, about 93% of them singletons. The gene calls are TRBV28 and TRBJ1-2; D ambiguous. This TCR came from a woman under 40 with COVID-19, enrolled during active disease. The sequenced sample consisted of peripheral blood. CDR3 in amino acids: CASSPDINYGYTF. As DNA, the CDR3 is TGTGCCAGCAGTCCAGACATTAACTATGGCTACACCTTC.